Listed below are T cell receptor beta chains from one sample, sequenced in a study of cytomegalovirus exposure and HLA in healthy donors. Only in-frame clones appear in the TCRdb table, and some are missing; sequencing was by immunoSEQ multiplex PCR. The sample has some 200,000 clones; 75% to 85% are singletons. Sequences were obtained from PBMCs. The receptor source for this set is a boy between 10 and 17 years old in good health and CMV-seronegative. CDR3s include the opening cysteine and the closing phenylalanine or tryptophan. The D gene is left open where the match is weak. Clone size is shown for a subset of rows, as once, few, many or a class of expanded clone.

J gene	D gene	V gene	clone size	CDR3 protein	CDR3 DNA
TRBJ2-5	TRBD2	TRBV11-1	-	CASGVAGGETQYF	TGTGCCAGCGGGGTTGCGGGGGGGGAGACCCAGTACTTC
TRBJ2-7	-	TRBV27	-	CASSPEVSGEQYF	TGTGCCAGCAGTCCGGAGGTATCCGGCGAGCAGTACTTC
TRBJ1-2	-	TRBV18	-	CASSTQDNYGYTF	TGTGCCAGCTCAACTCAAGATAACTATGGCTACACCTTC
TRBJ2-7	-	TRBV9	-	CASSVGGAGPLYEQYF	TGTGCCAGCAGCGTAGGAGGAGCAGGGCCACTCTACGAGCAGTACTTC
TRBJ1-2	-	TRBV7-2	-	CASSLISGYGYTF	TGTGCCAGCAGCTTAATATCCGGCTATGGCTACACCTTC
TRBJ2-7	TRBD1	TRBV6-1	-	CASSGRQGPYEQYF	TGTGCCAGCAGTGGACGACAGGGGCCCTACGAGCAGTACTTC
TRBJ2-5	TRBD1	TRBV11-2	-	CASSQTGTAETQYF	TGTGCCAGCAGCCAAACCGGGACAGCGGAGACCCAGTACTTC
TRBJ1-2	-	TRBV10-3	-	CAISDLEADLKYGYTF	TGTGCCATCAGTGATCTAGAGGCAGACTTAAAGTATGGCTACACCTTC
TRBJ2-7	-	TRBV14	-	CASSQAGPSYEQYF	TGTGCCAGCAGCCAGGCGGGACCTTCCTACGAGCAGTACTTC
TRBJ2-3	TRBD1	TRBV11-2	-	CASSILQGALDTQYF	TGTGCCAGCAGCATACTACAGGGGGCGCTTGATACGCAGTATTTT
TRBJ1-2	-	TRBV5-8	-	CASSFSGYTF	TGTGCCAGCAGCTTTTCGGGCTACACCTTC
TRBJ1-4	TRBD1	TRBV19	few	CASSVSTGAKLFF	TGTGCCAGTAGTGTATCGACAGGGGCCAAACTGTTTTTT
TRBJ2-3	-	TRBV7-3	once	CASSLNGDTQYF	TGTGCCAGCAGCTTAAACGGAGATACGCAGTATTTT
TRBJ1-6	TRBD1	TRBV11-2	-	CASSFRGTGQNNSPLHF	TGTGCCAGCAGCTTTAGGGGTACGGGACAGAATAATTCACCCCTCCACTTT
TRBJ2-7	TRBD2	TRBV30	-	CACPTSGGPNEQYF	TGTGCCTGTCCGACTAGCGGGGGTCCTAACGAGCAGTACTTC
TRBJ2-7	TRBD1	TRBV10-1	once	CASRGPGQGLEQYF	TGCGCCAGCAGGGGACCGGGACAGGGGCTCGAGCAGTACTTC
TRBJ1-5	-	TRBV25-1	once	CASRKGNQPQHF	TGTGCCAGCAGGAAGGGGAATCAGCCCCAGCATTTT
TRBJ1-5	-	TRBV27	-	CASSLSRGINQPQHF	TGTGCCAGCAGTTTATCGAGGGGGATCAATCAGCCCCAGCATTTT
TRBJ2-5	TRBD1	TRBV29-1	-	CSVDPGSVTGFGETQYF	TGCAGCGTTGATCCCGGGTCGGTGACAGGGTTTGGAGAGACCCAGTACTTC
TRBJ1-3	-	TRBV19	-	CASSMDRPSSGNTIYF	TGTGCCAGTAGTATGGACAGACCGAGCTCTGGAAACACCATATATTTT
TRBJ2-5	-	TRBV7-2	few	CASSLDAGARETQYF	TGTGCCAGCAGCTTAGATGCAGGCGCCCGGGAGACCCAGTACTTC
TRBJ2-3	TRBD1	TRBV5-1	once	CASSLDTPGQGARDTQYF	TGCGCCAGCAGCTTGGACACCCCGGGACAGGGGGCTAGAGATACGCAGTATTTT
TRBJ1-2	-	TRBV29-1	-	CSVAAYGYTF	TGCAGCGTTGCCGCGTATGGCTACACCTTC
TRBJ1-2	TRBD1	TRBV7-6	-	CASSRTGDEGYTF	TGTGCCAGCAGCAGAACAGGGGATGAGGGCTACACCTTC
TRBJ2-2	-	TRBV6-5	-	CASSYARESGTGELFF	TGTGCCAGCAGTTATGCTCGGGAGTCGGGCACCGGGGAGCTGTTTTTT
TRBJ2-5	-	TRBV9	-	CASSPDEAAGETQYF	TGTGCCAGCAGCCCAGATGAGGCCGCGGGAGAGACCCAGTACTTC
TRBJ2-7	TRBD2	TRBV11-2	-	CASSGLAGVGEQYF	TGTGCCAGCAGCGGACTAGCGGGAGTGGGTGAGCAGTACTTC
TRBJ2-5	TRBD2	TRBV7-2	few	CASSLGTSRQETQYF	TGTGCCAGCAGCTTAGGGACTAGCCGGCAAGAGACCCAGTACTTC
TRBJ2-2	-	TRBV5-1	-	CASSTPTLYGGQSTGELFF	TGCGCCAGCAGCACACCAACCCTATACGGCGGTCAGAGCACCGGGGAGCTGTTTTTT
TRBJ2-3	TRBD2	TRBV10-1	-	CASSGGTSGGATDTQYF	TGCGCCAGCAGTGGAGGGACTAGCGGGGGGGCCACAGATACGCAGTATTTT
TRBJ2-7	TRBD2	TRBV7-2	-	CASSLGAGGRYEQYF	TGTGCCAGCAGCTTAGGGGCGGGAGGGCGGTACGAGCAGTACTTC
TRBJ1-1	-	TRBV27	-	CASSLSSRGDTEAFF	TGTGCCAGCAGTTTATCGAGCCGGGGTGACACTGAAGCTTTCTTT
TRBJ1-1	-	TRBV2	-	CASRWEQGNTEAFF	TGTGCCAGCAGATGGGAACAGGGGAACACTGAAGCTTTCTTT